A selection of T cell receptor beta chains follows, all from one sample in a study of T cells in Graves' hyperthyroidism and ophthalmopathy. TCRdb itself ran the multiplex PCR reads through MiXCR, one entry per CDR3 protein. This repertoire shows hundreds of thousands of distinct CDR3 sequences, about 20% found once; its top ten account for 45% to 55%. The source material was blood. The receptors were sampled from a woman aged 65 to 85 with Graves' ophthalmopathy. CDR3s include the opening cysteine and the closing phenylalanine or tryptophan. The D gene is left open where the match is weak. Size tells how often a clone was seen (once, few, many) or the class of an expanded clone, and some rows leave it out.

>TRBV29-1|few|.|TRBJ2-1
TGCAGCGTTGTTCACAATGAGCAGTTCTTC
CSVVHNEQFF
>TRBV12-3/TRBV12-4|many|.|TRBJ1-2
TGTGCCAGCAGAAGGACTCTCTATGGCTACACCTTC
CASRRTLYGYTF
>TRBV2|many|.|TRBJ2-1
TGTGCCAGCAAGGGCGGAAGCTCCTACAATGAGCAGTTCTTC
CASKGGSSYNEQFF
>TRBV19|.|.|TRBJ2-2
TGTGCCAGTAGCCCGGTTGGGGTTATGGTCACCGGGGAGCTGTTTTTT
CASSPVGVMVTGELFF
>TRBV7-8|few|.|TRBJ1-5
TGTGCCAGCAGCCCGAGAGATGGGGGTCGTAGCAATCAGCCCCAGCATTTT
CASSPRDGGRSNQPQHF
>TRBV12-5|.|.|TRBJ2-7
TGTGCTAGGGGTCCCCGGGGTTCCTCGGAGAGGAACGAGCAGTACTTC
CARGPRGSSERNEQYF
>TRBV6-1|few|TRBD2|TRBJ2-3
TGTGCCAGCAGCGCGACTAGCGGGAGGGTAGATACGCAGTATTTT
CASSATSGRVDTQYF
>TRBV9|.|.|TRBJ2-7
TGTGCCAGCAGCGTCGGGGGAGGTCCCGCCGAGCAGTACTTC
CASSVGGGPAEQYF
>TRBV5-1|.|TRBD1|TRBJ2-3
TGCGCCAGCAGCAAAGGACAGGCGTTGCCCGTAACAGATACGCAGTATTTT
CASSKGQALPVTDTQYF
>TRBV30|once|TRBD2|TRBJ2-5
TGTGCCTGGATGAAAAGCGGGGAACAAGAGACCCAGTACTTC
CAWMKSGEQETQYF
>TRBV19|.|.|TRBJ1-5
TGTGCCAGTAGTGCCCGAAATCAGCCCCAGCATTTT
CASSARNQPQHF
>TRBV7-9|.|TRBD2|TRBJ2-7
TGTGCCAGCAGCTTATATTCTGGCCAGGCGGGGGGCGAGCAGTACTTC
CASSLYSGQAGGEQYF
>TRBV6-2/TRBV6-3|.|TRBD2|TRBJ2-1
TGTGCCAGCAGTTCCGGGACTAGCGGGCCAGCGACCTACAATGAGCAGTTCTTC
CASSSGTSGPATYNEQFF
>TRBV7-3|.|.|TRBJ2-1
TGTGCCAGCAGCTTGGGAGTAGGTAACAATGAGCAGTTCTTC
CASSLGVGNNEQFF
>TRBV9|few|TRBD1|TRBJ2-7
TGTGCCAGCAGCCGTAACCGGGACAGGGGCTCCTACGAGCAGTACTTC
CASSRNRDRGSYEQYF
>TRBV7-2|.|TRBD1|TRBJ2-1
TGTGCCAGCAGCTCCTCCGGGACAGGGGGCATCTCGGATGAGCAGTTCTTC
CASSSSGTGGISDEQFF
>TRBV19|.|TRBD1|TRBJ2-2
TGTGCCAGTAAACCCTTGACAGGGTACACCGGGGAGCTGTTTTTT
CASKPLTGYTGELFF
>TRBV19|.|TRBD2|TRBJ2-1
TGTGCCAGTAGGCCCCTAGCGGGGACCGAGCAGTTCTTC
CASRPLAGTEQFF
>TRBV28|many|.|TRBJ2-5
TGTGCCAGCAGCCCGGGGCACTTGAAGACCCAGTACTTC
CASSPGHLKTQYF
>TRBV20-1|few|.|TRBJ1-5
TGCAGTGCTACCGACAGGTTGAGTCAGCCCCAGCATTTT
CSATDRLSQPQHF
>TRBV5-1|.|TRBD2|TRBJ2-1
TGCGCCAGCAGCTTGACTAGCGGGAGGGCTTACAATGAGCAGTTCTTC
CASSLTSGRAYNEQFF
>TRBV12-3/TRBV12-4|few|.|TRBJ1-2
TGTGCCAGCGGCACTTTAGCTAACTATGGCTACACCTTC
CASGTLANYGYTF
>TRBV19|.|TRBD1|TRBJ2-2
TGTGCCAGTAGTACCACAGGGGGCCCAAGTTTGACCGGGGAGCTGTTTTTT
CASSTTGGPSLTGELFF
>TRBV20-1|few|TRBD1|TRBJ2-3
TGCAGTGCTACAGGGGGAGATACGCAGTATTTT
CSATGGDTQYF
>TRBV4-2|.|TRBD1|TRBJ1-1
TGTGCCAGCAGCCATGGACAGGGAGAGCTAGACACTGAAGCTTTCTTT
CASSHGQGELDTEAFF
>TRBV20-1|few|TRBD2|TRBJ2-2
TGCAGTGCTAGGGGACTAGCCGGGGAGCTGTTTTTT
CSARGLAGELFF
>TRBV6-1|.|.|TRBJ2-7
TGTGCCAGCAGGCTAGGGACAATCGGAGACTACGAGCAGTACTTC
CASRLGTIGDYEQYF
>TRBV19|.|.|TRBJ1-5
TGTGCCAGTGGCCGACAGTCGGTCAATCAGCCCCAGCATTTT
CASGRQSVNQPQHF
>TRBV3-1|.|.|TRBJ2-3
TGTGCCAGCAGCCCCGACTCAAATACGCAGTATTTT
CASSPDSNTQYF
>TRBV7-3|few|.|TRBJ2-1
TGTGCCAGCAGCTTAATGAAGGAAAATGAGCAGTTCTTC
CASSLMKENEQFF
>TRBV6-1|.|.|TRBJ2-3
TGTGCCAGCAGCCCACGTAAGACCTGGGGGGCAGATACGCAGTATTTT
CASSPRKTWGADTQYF
>TRBV11-2|few|.|TRBJ2-1
TGCGCCAGCAGCCAAGAGGGAAGCGAGATTGAGCAGTTCTTC
CASSQEGSEIEQFF
>TRBV6-1|many|.|TRBJ1-1
TGTGCCAGCGACTTAGGGGGATGGGACACTGAAGCTTTCTTT
CASDLGGWDTEAFF
>TRBV7-2|many|TRBD2|TRBJ2-3
TGTGCCAGCAGCAGGGGACTAGCGACTAGCACAGATACGCAGTATTTT
CASSRGLATSTDTQYF
>TRBV19|few|TRBD2|TRBJ2-2
TGTGCCAGTAGTTGGGCGGGAGGCACCGGGGAGCTGTTTTTT
CASSWAGGTGELFF
>TRBV10-3|few|.|TRBJ2-7
TGTGCCATCAGTGAAGAGCCAGCCTACGAGCAGTACTTC
CAISEEPAYEQYF
>TRBV15|.|.|TRBJ2-7
TGTGCCACCAGCAGGGCTTCGGGGAGCTCCTACGAGCAGTACTTC
CATSRASGSSYEQYF
>TRBV24-1|few|TRBD1|TRBJ2-2
TGTGCCACCAGTGATTCGGACAGGGGGTACACCGGGGAGCTGTTTTTT
CATSDSDRGYTGELFF
>TRBV7-9|.|.|TRBJ2-7
TGTGCCAGCAGCCAGGAGGCCGGGGGAGATACCTACGAGCAGTACTTC
CASSQEAGGDTYEQYF
>TRBV6-1|.|TRBD2|TRBJ2-7
TGTGCCAGCAGAGGCGCGGGAGTGTTTAACGAGCAGTACTTC
CASRGAGVFNEQYF
>TRBV18|.|.|TRBJ1-1
TGTGCCAGCTCACCGAAACAGGGAGGCACTGAAGCTTTCTTT
CASSPKQGGTEAFF
>TRBV5-1|.|TRBD1|TRBJ1-2
TGCGCCAGCAGCTGGGGGGACAGTACCACTAACTATGGCTACACCTTC
CASSWGDSTTNYGYTF
>TRBV10-2|few|TRBD1|TRBJ1-2
TGCGCCAGCAGTCCAGGGGGCAGGAACGGCTACACCTTC
CASSPGGRNGYTF
>TRBV20-1|few|.|TRBJ1-5
TGCAGTGCTAGAGAGGGACGGAGCAATCAGCCCCAGCATTTT
CSAREGRSNQPQHF
>TRBV12-3/TRBV12-4|.|TRBD1|TRBJ2-1
TGTGCCACCAACTACCTTGGGGCGCGCGGACAGGGGGCTGACAATGAGCAGTTCTTC
CATNYLGARGQGADNEQFF
>TRBV30|few|.|TRBJ1-2
TGTGCCTGGAGTGTATCAGGGAGTGGCTACACCTTC
CAWSVSGSGYTF
>TRBV20-1|.|.|TRBJ1-5
TGCAGTGCTAGCAGCCAGGGCCCAAGCGGTCAGCCCCAGCATTTT
CSASSQGPSGQPQHF
>TRBV7-6|few|.|TRBJ2-7
TGTGCCAGCAGCCCTGAGGGCCTCAACTACGAGCAGTACTTC
CASSPEGLNYEQYF
>TRBV28|.|.|TRBJ2-6
TGTGCCAGCACCCCGGGCAGCTCTGGGGCCAACGTCCTGACTTTC
CASTPGSSGANVLTF
>TRBV2|many|TRBD2|TRBJ2-1
TGTGCCAGCAGGTGGACTAGCGGGAGCAATGAGCAGTTCTTC
CASRWTSGSNEQFF
>TRBV7-9|few|TRBD1|TRBJ1-1
TGTGCCAGCAGCTCCGGGACAGGGGGGGGTGCTTTCTTT
CASSSGTGGGAFF
>TRBV7-2|once|.|TRBJ2-4
TGTGCCAGCAGCTTAGCGTCGTCGGGGGGCGAAGCCAAAAACATTCAGTACTTC
CASSLASSGGEAKNIQYF
>TRBV24-1|many|TRBD1|TRBJ2-5
TGTGCCACCAGTGATATGGGACAGGGGCAAGAGACCCAGTACTTC
CATSDMGQGQETQYF
>TRBV12-3/TRBV12-4|many|.|TRBJ1-1
TGTGCCAGCAGCGGGGAGGTGAACACTGAAGCTTTCTTT
CASSGEVNTEAFF